The present T cell receptor (beta chain) was sequenced within a study of cytomegalovirus exposure and HLA in healthy donors. In the PCR, 60 Vbeta and 13 Jbeta primers were used. Repertoires were generated with immunoSEQ multiplex PCR, while TCRdb's copy carries only in-frame clones and drops some. The sample yields approximately 150,000 clones, 60% to 85% seen once. Trimming removed 4 bases from V and 2 bases from J, with 8 bases in between. The CDR3 totals 14 residues. Per germline, CDR1 SNHLY and CDR2 FYNNEI. The chain has TRBV2 and TRBJ1-4; D ambiguous. The specimen was PBMCs. This receptor was taken from a middle-aged woman in good health and CMV-seropositive. The CDR3 here is CASSATITNEKLFF. CDR3 in DNA: TGTGCCAGCAGTGCCACAATCACTAATGAAAAACTGTTTTTT.